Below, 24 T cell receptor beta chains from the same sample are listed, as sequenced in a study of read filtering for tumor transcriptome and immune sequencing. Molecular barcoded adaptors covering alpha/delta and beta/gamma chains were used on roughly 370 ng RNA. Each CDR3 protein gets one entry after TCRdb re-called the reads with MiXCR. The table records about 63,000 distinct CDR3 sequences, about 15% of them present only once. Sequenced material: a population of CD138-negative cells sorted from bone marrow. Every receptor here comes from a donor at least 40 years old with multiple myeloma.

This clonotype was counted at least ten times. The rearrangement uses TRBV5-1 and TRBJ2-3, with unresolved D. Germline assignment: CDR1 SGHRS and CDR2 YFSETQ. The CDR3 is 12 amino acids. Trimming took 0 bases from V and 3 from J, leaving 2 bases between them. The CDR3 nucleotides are TGCGCCAGCAGCTTGGTTACAGATACGCAGTATTTT. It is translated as CASSLVTDTQYF.

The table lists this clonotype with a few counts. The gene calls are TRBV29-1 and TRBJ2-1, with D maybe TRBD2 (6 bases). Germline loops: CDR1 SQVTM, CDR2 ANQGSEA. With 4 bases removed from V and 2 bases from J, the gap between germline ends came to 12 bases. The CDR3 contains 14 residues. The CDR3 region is CSVVVAVAYNEQFF. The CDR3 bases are TGCAGCGTTGTCGTAGCGGTGGCCTACAATGAGCAGTTCTTC.

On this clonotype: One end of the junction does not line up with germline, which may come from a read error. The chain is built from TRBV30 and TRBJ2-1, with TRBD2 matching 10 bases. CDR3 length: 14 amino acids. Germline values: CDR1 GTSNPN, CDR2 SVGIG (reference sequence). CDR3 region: CARSVLAGEVEQSF. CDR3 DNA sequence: TGTGCCAGGAGCGTTCTAGCGGGAGAGGTTGAGCAGTCCTTC.

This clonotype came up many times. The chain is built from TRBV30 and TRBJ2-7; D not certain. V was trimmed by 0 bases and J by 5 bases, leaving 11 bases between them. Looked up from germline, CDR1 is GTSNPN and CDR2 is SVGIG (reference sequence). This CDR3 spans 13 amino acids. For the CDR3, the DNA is TGTGCCTGGAGTGTGTCTAGGGCCCACGAGCAGTACTTC. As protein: CAWSVSRAHEQYF.

DNA for the CDR3: TGTGCCACCAGTGATACGGGACTAGCGGGAGTTGGTGAGCAGTTCTTC. Amino acid sequence: CATSDTGLAGVGEQFF. The rearrangement joins TRBV24-1 to TRBJ2-1; 14 bases are a match to TRBD2. The CDR3 extends over 16 amino acids. Germline V CDR1 and CDR2: KGHDR, SFDVKD. V lost 3 bases, J lost 9 bases, and 6 bases stayed unmatched.

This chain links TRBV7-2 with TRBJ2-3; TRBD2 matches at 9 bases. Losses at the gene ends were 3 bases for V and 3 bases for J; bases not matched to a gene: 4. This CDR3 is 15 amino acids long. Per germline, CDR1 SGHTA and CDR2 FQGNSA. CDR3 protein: CASSLGLAITDTQYF. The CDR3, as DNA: TGTGCCAGCAGCTTGGGACTAGCTATAACAGATACGCAGTATTTT.

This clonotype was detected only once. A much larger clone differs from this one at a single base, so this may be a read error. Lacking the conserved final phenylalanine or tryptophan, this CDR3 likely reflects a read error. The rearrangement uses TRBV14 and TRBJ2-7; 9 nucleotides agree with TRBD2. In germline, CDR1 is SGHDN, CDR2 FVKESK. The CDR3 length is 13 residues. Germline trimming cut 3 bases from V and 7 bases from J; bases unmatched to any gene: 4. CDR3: CASSHGLAREQYL. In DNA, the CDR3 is TGTGCCAGCAGCCACGGACTAGCGCGAGAGCAGTACTTA.

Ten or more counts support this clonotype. For the CDR3, the DNA is TGTGCCAGCAGTTTTGGGAGGGGTTCGGGGAATGAGCAGTTCTTC. This sequence encodes CASSFGRGSGNEQFF. V gene TRBV28 combines with J gene TRBJ2-1; 7 nucleotides agree with TRBD2. Trimming cost V 3 bases and J 7 bases; bases outside gene matches: 9. CDR1 and CDR2 from the germline V gene are MDHEN and SYDVKM. This CDR3 is 15 amino acids long.

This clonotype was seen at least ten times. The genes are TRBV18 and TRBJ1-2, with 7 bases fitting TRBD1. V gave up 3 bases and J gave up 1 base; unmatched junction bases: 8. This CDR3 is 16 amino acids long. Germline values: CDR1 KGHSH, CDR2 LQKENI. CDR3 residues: CASSPQRGLNNYGYTF. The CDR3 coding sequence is TGTGCCAGCTCACCCCAAAGGGGGCTAAATAACTATGGCTACACCTTC.

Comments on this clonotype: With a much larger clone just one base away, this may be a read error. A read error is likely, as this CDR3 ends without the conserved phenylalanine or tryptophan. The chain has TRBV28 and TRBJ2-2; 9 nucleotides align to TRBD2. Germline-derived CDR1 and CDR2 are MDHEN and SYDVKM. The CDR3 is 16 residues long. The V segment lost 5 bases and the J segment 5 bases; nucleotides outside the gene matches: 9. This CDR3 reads CASSPRGLAPTGELFL. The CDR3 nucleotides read TGTGCCAGCAGTCCCCGCGGACTAGCGCCAACCGGGGAGCTGTTTCTT.

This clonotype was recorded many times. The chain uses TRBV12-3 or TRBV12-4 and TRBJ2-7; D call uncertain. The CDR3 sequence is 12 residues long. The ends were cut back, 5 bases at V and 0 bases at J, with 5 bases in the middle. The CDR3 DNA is TGTGCCAGCAGTGCCACCTCCTACGAGCAGTACTTC. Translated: CASSATSYEQYF.

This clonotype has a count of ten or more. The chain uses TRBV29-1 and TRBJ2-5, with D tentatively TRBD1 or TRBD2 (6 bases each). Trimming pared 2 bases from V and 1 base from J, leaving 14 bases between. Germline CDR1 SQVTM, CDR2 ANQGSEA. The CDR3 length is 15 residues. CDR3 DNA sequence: TGCAGCGTTGAAATTAGGGGGACTCTCCAAGAGACCCAGTACTTC. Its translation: CSVEIRGTLQETQYF.

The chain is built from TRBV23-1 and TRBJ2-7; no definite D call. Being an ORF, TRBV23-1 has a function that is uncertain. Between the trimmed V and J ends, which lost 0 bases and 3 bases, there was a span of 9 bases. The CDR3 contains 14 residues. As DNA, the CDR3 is TGCGCCAGCAGTCAATCGGGCAACTTCTACGAGCAGTACTTC. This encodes CASSQSGNFYEQYF.

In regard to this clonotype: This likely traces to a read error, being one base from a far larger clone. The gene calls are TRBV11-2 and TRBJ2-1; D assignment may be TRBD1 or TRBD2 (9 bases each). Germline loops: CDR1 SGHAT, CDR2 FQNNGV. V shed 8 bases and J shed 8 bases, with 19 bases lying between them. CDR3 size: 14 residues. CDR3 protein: CASVPSGDRDEQFF. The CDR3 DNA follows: TGTGCCAGCGTCCCTAGCGGGGACAGGGATGAGCAGTTCTTC.

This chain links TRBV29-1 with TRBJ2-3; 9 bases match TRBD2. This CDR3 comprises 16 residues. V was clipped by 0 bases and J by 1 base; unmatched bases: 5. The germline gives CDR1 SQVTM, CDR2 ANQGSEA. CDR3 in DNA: TGCAGCGTTGAAGATACAAGGACTAGCGGCACAGATACGCAGTATTTT. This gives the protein CSVEDTRTSGTDTQYF.

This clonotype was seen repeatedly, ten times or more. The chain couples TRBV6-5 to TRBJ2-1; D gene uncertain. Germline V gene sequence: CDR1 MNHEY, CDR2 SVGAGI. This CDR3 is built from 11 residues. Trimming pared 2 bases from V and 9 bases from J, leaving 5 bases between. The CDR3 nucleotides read TGTGCCAGCAGTTACAGTGGTGAGCAGTTCTTC. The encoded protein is CASSYSGEQFF.

CDR3: CASSSGTNTFGETQYF. The DNA for the CDR3 is TGTGCCAGTTCTAGCGGGACTAACACCTTCGGGGAGACCCAGTACTTC. This chain links TRBV12-3 or TRBV12-4 with TRBJ2-5; the match to TRBD2 covers 9 bases. V was clipped by 9 bases and J by 5 bases; unmatched bases: 16. The CDR3 covers 16 residues.

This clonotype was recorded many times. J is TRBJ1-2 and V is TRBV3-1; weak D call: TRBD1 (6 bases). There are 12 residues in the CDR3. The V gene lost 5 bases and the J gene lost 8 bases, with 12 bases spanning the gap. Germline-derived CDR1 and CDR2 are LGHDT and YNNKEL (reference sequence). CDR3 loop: CASSSGQPGYTF. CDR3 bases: TGTGCCAGCAGCTCCGGACAGCCCGGCTACACCTTC.

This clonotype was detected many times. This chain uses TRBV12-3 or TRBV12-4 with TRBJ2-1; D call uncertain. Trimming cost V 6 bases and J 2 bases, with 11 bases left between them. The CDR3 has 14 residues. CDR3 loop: CASSRGGTYNEQFF. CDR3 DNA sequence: TGTGCCAGCAGCCGTGGCGGAACCTACAATGAGCAGTTCTTC.

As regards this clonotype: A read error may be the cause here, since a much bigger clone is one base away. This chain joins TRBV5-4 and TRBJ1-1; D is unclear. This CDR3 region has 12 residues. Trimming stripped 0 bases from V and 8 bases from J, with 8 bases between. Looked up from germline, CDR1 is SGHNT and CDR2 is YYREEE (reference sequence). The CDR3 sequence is CASSLARTEAFF. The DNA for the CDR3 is TGTGCCAGCAGCTTGGCCAGAACGGAAGCTTTCTTT.

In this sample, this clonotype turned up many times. The CDR3 region has the DNA TGCAGTGCTAGACGATTCAGGGGGGCTGCGGGGGATGAGCAGTTCTTC. Translation: CSARRFRGAAGDEQFF. The V gene is TRBV20-1, the J gene TRBJ2-1; D is perhaps TRBD1 or TRBD2 (7 bases each). Germline V gene data show CDR1 as DFQATT and CDR2 as SNEGSKA (reference sequence). The ends were cut back, 2 bases at V and 8 bases at J, with 22 bases in the middle. CDR3 length: 16 amino acids.

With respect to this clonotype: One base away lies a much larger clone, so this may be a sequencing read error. The CDR3 nucleotides read TGTGCCACCAGCAGAGTTGTGACTGGGGCATACGAGCAGTACTTC. Translation gives CATSRVVTGAYEQYF. This chain connects TRBV15 to TRBJ2-7, with D perhaps TRBD1 (5 bases). Germline V gives CDR1 LNHNV, CDR2 YYDKDF (reference sequence). V lost 1 base and J 4 bases, leaving 14 bases between the germline ends. This CDR3 is 15 amino acids long. The variable domain in full, with the rest retrieved from reference TRBV15 and TRBJ2-7, is DAMVIQNPRYQVTQFGKPVTLSCSQTLNHNVMYWYQQKSSQAPKLLFHYYDKDFNNEADTPDNFQSRRPNTSFCFLDIRSPGLGDTAMYLCATSRVVTGAYEQYFGPGTRLTVT.

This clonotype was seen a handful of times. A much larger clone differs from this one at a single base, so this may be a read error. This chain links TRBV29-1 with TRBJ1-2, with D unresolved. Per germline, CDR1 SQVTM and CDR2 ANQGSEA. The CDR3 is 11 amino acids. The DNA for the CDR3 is TGCAGCGTTGGCAGGAACTATGGCTGCACCTTC. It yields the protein CSVGRNYGCTF.

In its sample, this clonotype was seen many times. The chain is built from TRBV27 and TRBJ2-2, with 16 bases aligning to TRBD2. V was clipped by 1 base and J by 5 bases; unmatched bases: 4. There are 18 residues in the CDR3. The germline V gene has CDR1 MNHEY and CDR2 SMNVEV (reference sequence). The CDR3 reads CASSLLGLAGGSTGELFF. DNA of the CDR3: TGTGCCAGCAGTTTATTGGGACTAGCGGGAGGGTCGACCGGGGAGCTGTTTTTT.